The text below deals with one T cell receptor (beta chain). The antigen it recognizes is unknown. No quality values exist for individual bases; no much larger clone is one base distant. Genomic DNA underwent TCRB CDR3 sequencing using the immunoSEQ assay. The published analysis was carried out like this. Only productive TCRB rearrangements were included in the analyses. A clone was defined by a unique TCRB CDR3 sequence, and clonality was computed as a productive clonality index based on Shannon entropy. Repertoire overlap between two samples was calculated from the template counts of each clone relative to total templates per sample. V-gene usage from TCRB sequencing and V-gene usage measured by flow cytometry were correlated (Spearman r of 0.61). TCRdb provides this immuneACCESS table in a form limited to in-frame rearrangements. Some clones are lacking; in checked studies, under half of them reflect an unresolved V gene, and why the rest are absent is not known. The DNA was the basis for D and trimming; V, J and clone size are from that table. The sample table contains over 10,000 clones; only one count was recorded for roughly 70% of them. Clones ranked in the top ten supply 11% of the sample.

This record comes from a study of somatic mutations in cytotoxic T cells in rheumatoid arthritis (dated by TCRdb to 2016 to 2017). Describing the broader study: Some T-cell populations stained with V beta antibodies were sorted by flow on a FACSAria II or Sony SH800 to nearly 100% purity, with sorted V beta1+ cells additionally subjected to TCRB sequencing. The study asked whether expanded CD8+ T-cell clones in newly diagnosed, untreated rheumatoid arthritis carry somatic mutations, and used TCRB deep sequencing to characterize clonality. Median age was essentially the same in the patient group and the control group. A total of 65 or so rheumatoid arthritis patients and under 25 healthy controls underwent TCRB deep sequencing. General study outcomes and caveats: In about an eighth of the roughly 60 patients the largest CD8+ clone exceeded 20% of CD8+ cells, and several identical CD8+ TCRB sequences were shared between blood and synovial fluid. It was unknown which antigens the expanded CD8+ clones targeted, and their absence from virus-specific databases did not exclude viral specificity. An increase of CD8+ clonality with age was seen in patients (Spearman r ~ 0.49) but not in healthy controls. There was no significant difference in CD8+ T-cell clonality between rheumatoid arthritis patients and age-matched healthy controls. No adjustment for multiple comparisons was made for the slight TRBV07 underrepresentation in patients.

Inclusive of the bounding cysteine and phenylalanine, the CDR3 is 17 residues long. The read is trimmed to its CDR3 DNA, 51 bases read in frame from base 1. Trimming leaves V shorter by 1 base and J shorter by 5 bases, with the junction holding 8 bases beyond the gene matches. Taken from the germline V gene (reference sequence), the CDR1 and CDR2 loops are MNHEY and SMNVEV. Buffy coats from about 22 blood donors served as healthy controls, a group that was approximately 58% female with a median age of roughly 61 years (range 21-70). CD4+ and CD8+ cells were isolated by positive magnetic bead selection on an AutoMACS, and purity was checked by flow cytometry. Ficoll-Paque PLUS density gradient separation was used to isolate peripheral blood mononuclear cells. DNA from CD4-enriched, CD8-enriched or PBMC samples was extracted using Nucleospin Tissue or Tissue XS kits and then quantified on a Qubit 2.0 fluorometer.

The receptor was derived from a middle-aged woman in good health. Recombination linked TRBV27 to TRBJ1-1; 12 central nucleotides agree with TRBD1. Sequenced: CD8+ T cells sorted from blood. The DNA sequence follows: TGTGCCAGCAGTTTATTATCCCCGGGACAGGGGGCGACTGAAGCTTTCTTT. The encoded protein is CASSLLSPGQGATEAFF.